These T cell receptor beta chains were read from a single sample in a study of T cell repertoires in aging, cancer and after chemotherapy. TCRdb itself ran the multiplex PCR reads through MiXCR, one entry per CDR3 protein. Among over 3,500 distinct CDR3 sequences listed, about a quarter were seen once. The sequencing sample was made of blood. These receptors were taken from a human donor with a solid tumor. CDR3s include the opening cysteine and the closing phenylalanine or tryptophan. D genes are given only for firm matches. The size of a clone is reported for some rows only, either as once, few or many, or as a class for expanded clones.

size | J | D | V | CDR3 | DNA
. | TRBJ2-2 | TRBD2 | TRBV20-1 | CSARSGLAVGELFF | TGCAGTGCTAGATCGGGACTAGCGGTCGGGGAGCTGTTTTTT
medium-sized | TRBJ2-5 | . | TRBV30 | CAWGRLLADQETQYF | TGTGCCTGGGGACGCCTATTAGCGGATCAAGAGACCCAGTACTTC
few | TRBJ2-2 | . | TRBV5-6 | CASSPHGSLFTGELFF | TGTGCCAGCAGCCCCCACGGCTCCCTTTTCACCGGGGAGCTGTTTTTT
once | TRBJ2-3 | TRBD2 | TRBV18 | CASSPGLAETQYF | TGTGCCAGCTCACCAGGGCTAGCGGAGACGCAGTATTTT
. | TRBJ2-3 | . | TRBV7-9 | CASSFPGLMGTDTQYF | TGTGCCAGCAGCTTCCCGGGACTTATGGGCACAGATACGCAGTATTTT
. | TRBJ2-1 | TRBD2 | TRBV20-1 | CSARKSGNGYNEQFF | TGCAGTGCTAGGAAAAGCGGGAATGGCTACAATGAGCAGTTCTTC
. | TRBJ2-1 | TRBD2 | TRBV7-9 | CASSQGNRWERGYEQFF | TGCGCCAGCAGCCAAGGGAACCGGTGGGAGCGGGGTTATGAGCAGTTCTTC
large | TRBJ2-5 | TRBD1 | TRBV29-1 | CSVAGTGGQETQYF | TGCAGCGTAGCCGGGACAGGGGGCCAAGAGACCCAGTACTTC
medium-sized | TRBJ2-1 | . | TRBV10-3 | CAISEPGNNVEQFF | TGTGCCATCAGTGAGCCGGGGAATAACGTAGAGCAGTTCTTC
. | TRBJ1-3 | . | TRBV5-6 | CASRGHTSGNTIYF | TGCGCCAGCAGGGGACATACCTCTGGAAACACCATATATTTT
medium-sized | TRBJ1-6 | . | TRBV19 | CASSSGQTNSPLHF | TGTGCCAGTAGTTCCGGACAGACTAATTCACCCCTCCACTTT
large | TRBJ2-1 | TRBD2 | TRBV19 | CATQRTSGIFEQFF | TGTGCCACCCAAAGGACTAGCGGGATTTTTGAGCAGTTCTTC
medium-sized | TRBJ1-2 | . | TRBV27 | CASSPQETNYGYTF | TGTGCCAGCAGTCCCCAAGAGACTAACTATGGCTACACCTTC
medium-sized | TRBJ2-3 | . | TRBV6-5 | CASSYVNRGTDTQYF | TGTGCCAGCAGTTACGTCAATCGGGGCACAGATACGCAGTATTTT
medium-sized | TRBJ2-5 | TRBD2 | TRBV6-5 | CASSYVRTSGKETQYF | TGTGCCAGCAGTTACGTGCGGACTAGCGGGAAAGAGACCCAGTACTTC
few | TRBJ1-2 | . | TRBV21-1 | CASSKKLYVGPQGTHHGYTF | TGTGCCAGCAGCAAAAAATTGTATGTAGGGCCCCAGGGTACACATCATGGCTACACCTTC
few | TRBJ1-2 | . | TRBV10-3 | CAISSGTGRGYTF | TGTGCCATCAGTTCCGGGACTGGACGGGGCTACACCTTC
few | TRBJ2-1 | . | TRBV6-1 | CASSDRGLANEQFF | TGTGCCAGCAGTGATAGAGGACTTGCCAATGAGCAGTTCTTC
. | TRBJ2-4 | . | TRBV6-5 | CASRSRVGLPPNIQYF | TGTGCCAGCAGATCCCGAGTGGGCTTACCCCCAAACATTCAGTACTTC
medium-sized | TRBJ2-5 | . | TRBV14 | CASSQDLRETQYF | TGTGCCAGCAGCCAAGATCTCCGGGAGACCCAGTACTTC
. | TRBJ1-5 | . | TRBV7-9 | CASSLVDQPQHF | TGTGCCAGCAGCTTAGTGGATCAGCCCCAGCATTTT
. | TRBJ2-3 | TRBD1 | TRBV19 | CASSSRTGPMDTQYF | TGTGCCAGTAGTTCCCGGACAGGGCCTATGGATACGCAGTATTTT
. | TRBJ1-1 | . | TRBV12-3/TRBV12-4 | CASNSQVSKTEAFF | TGTGCCAGCAATTCCCAGGTATCAAAAACTGAAGCTTTCTTT
once | TRBJ1-4 | TRBD1 | TRBV2 | CASTPGQGVNEKLFF | TGTGCCAGCACCCCTGGACAGGGGGTTAATGAAAAACTGTTTTTT
few | TRBJ2-5 | . | TRBV20-1 | CSPHSATLKETQYF | TGCAGTCCTCACTCCGCGACCCTTAAGGAGACCCAGTACTTC
medium-sized | TRBJ2-7 | TRBD2 | TRBV30 | CAWRGLAAKGEQYF | TGTGCCTGGAGGGGACTAGCGGCCAAGGGTGAGCAGTACTTC
medium-sized | TRBJ2-3 | TRBD2 | TRBV10-3 | CAIIDPTSGATDTQYF | TGTGCCATCATCGACCCGACTAGCGGGGCCACAGATACGCAGTATTTT
medium-sized | TRBJ1-6 | TRBD1 | TRBV30 | CAWDLSGQGSDSPLHF | TGTGCCTGGGACCTTTCGGGACAGGGAAGTGATTCACCCCTCCACTTT
medium-sized | TRBJ2-1 | . | TRBV7-9 | CASSLAGRGHEQFF | TGTGCCAGCAGCTTAGCAGGCAGGGGTCATGAGCAGTTCTTC
medium-sized | TRBJ1-1 | . | TRBV5-6 | CASSLFLAFF | TGTGCCAGCAGCTTGTTCCTAGCTTTCTTT
medium-sized | TRBJ2-1 | . | TRBV30 | CAWSVGPYNEQFF | TGTGCCTGGAGTGTGGGACCTTACAATGAGCAGTTCTTC
. | TRBJ1-6 | . | TRBV12-3/TRBV12-4 | CASRARGRRRSPLHF | TGTGCCAGCAGAGCTCGTGGGCGAAGACGTTCACCCCTCCACTTT
medium-sized | TRBJ1-2 | . | TRBV30 | CAWSVGSDYGYTF | TGTGCCTGGTCAGTAGGGTCCGACTATGGCTACACCTTC
. | TRBJ1-1 | TRBD1 | TRBV18 | CASSRAGGVGAFF | TGTGCCAGCTCACGGGCAGGGGGCGTGGGAGCTTTCTTT
. | TRBJ2-1 | . | TRBV10-1 | CASGLVNEQFF | TGCGCCAGCGGATTAGTTAACGAGCAGTTCTTC
. | TRBJ2-2 | TRBD2 | TRBV6-5 | CASSPGLAGGTGELFF | TGTGCCAGCAGTCCAGGACTAGCGGGAGGAACCGGGGAGCTGTTTTTT
few | TRBJ2-7 | . | TRBV5-1 | CASSPKGLQDEQYF | TGCGCCAGCAGCCCTAAGGGCCTCCAGGACGAGCAGTACTTC
. | TRBJ2-1 | . | TRBV29-1 | CSGLLTEGTEQFF | TGCAGCGGACTACTAACGGAAGGCACTGAGCAGTTCTTC
. | TRBJ1-1 | . | TRBV20-1 | CSARVRVGSEAFF | TGCAGTGCTAGAGTCAGGGTTGGATCTGAAGCTTTCTTT
once | TRBJ2-7 | TRBD1 | TRBV5-1 | CASSLVGQSSYEQYF | TGCGCCAGCAGCTTGGTGGGACAGAGCTCCTACGAGCAGTACTTC
medium-sized | TRBJ1-1 | . | TRBV12-3/TRBV12-4 | CASSLAGLNTEAFF | TGTGCCAGCAGTTTAGCCGGGTTGAACACTGAAGCTTTCTTT
medium-sized | TRBJ2-6 | . | TRBV6-1 | CASSELGHSGANVLTF | TGTGCCAGCAGTGAATTAGGACACTCTGGGGCCAACGTCCTGACTTTC
few | TRBJ2-2 | . | TRBV5-8 | CASSPRAITGELFF | TGTGCCAGCAGCCCTCGGGCCATCACCGGGGAGCTGTTTTTT
. | TRBJ2-7 | . | TRBV19 | CASSMRGNYEQYF | TGTGCCAGTAGTATGAGGGGCAACTACGAGCAGTACTTC
medium-sized | TRBJ2-1 | TRBD2 | TRBV6-1 | CASSEAIPSGRTEQFF | TGTGCCAGCAGTGAAGCGATTCCTAGCGGGAGGACTGAGCAGTTCTTC